The source of this T cell receptor (beta chain) is a study of cytomegalovirus exposure and HLA in healthy donors. At the level of the study: Ancestry clustering placed around four fifths of under 450 genotyped donors in the Caucasian-associated cluster.

Concerning this clone: What it binds is unknown.

Primers included in the PCR were 60 Vbeta and 13 Jbeta primers. The assay was immunoSEQ multiplex PCR, and TCRdb's table has in-frame clones only and misses some. The sample holds 110,000 or so clones; around 68% are singletons and the top ten take 4.2%. Regarding the study as a whole: Researchers catalogued about 160 TCR beta chains as cytomegalovirus-associated.

Germline CDR1 is MGHRA and CDR2 is YSYEKL. Trimming took off 0 bases at V and 7 bases at J, with 15 bases between the two ends. The CDR3 runs 15 residues. It was healthy bone marrow donors who served as donors. The source is a woman in her 40s in good health and CMV-seropositive. The chain uses TRBV4-1 and TRBJ1-2; the D gene is possibly TRBD1 (5 bases). The sequencing sample was made of PBMCs. The CDR3 nucleotides read TGCGCCAGCAGCCAAGATAGCCAGGGTGGGGTTGGCTACACCTTC. Translation gives CASSQDSQGGVGYTF.